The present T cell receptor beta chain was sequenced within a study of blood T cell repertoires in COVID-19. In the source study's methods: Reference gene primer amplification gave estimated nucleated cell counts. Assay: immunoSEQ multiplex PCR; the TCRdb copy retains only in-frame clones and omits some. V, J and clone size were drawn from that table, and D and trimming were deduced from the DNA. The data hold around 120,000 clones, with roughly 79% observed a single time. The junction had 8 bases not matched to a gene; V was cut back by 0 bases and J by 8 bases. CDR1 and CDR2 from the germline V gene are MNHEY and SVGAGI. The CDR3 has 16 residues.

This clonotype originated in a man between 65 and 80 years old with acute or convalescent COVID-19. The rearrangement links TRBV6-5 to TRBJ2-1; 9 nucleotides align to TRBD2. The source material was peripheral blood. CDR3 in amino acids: CASSYSLAGVLDEQFF. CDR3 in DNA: TGTGCCAGCAGTTACTCGTTAGCGGGGGTACTAGATGAGCAGTTCTTC.